This T cell receptor beta chain was profiled in a study of cytomegalovirus exposure and HLA in healthy donors. Overall study findings and caveats: Reports state that TCR beta sequences accurately predicted most subjects' HLA-A and HLA-B alleles. It was in a later analysis that TCR association rates were seen to vary by HLA locus, highest for DRB1 and lowest for HLA-C. The classifier, whose performance was assessed in both the original and validation cohorts, reportedly diagnosed cytomegalovirus status with high specificity and sensitivity.

Comment on this clone: Its antigen is as yet unknown.

The PCR ran on 60 Vbeta and 13 Jbeta primers. Only in-frame clones appear in the TCRdb table, and some are missing; sequencing was by immunoSEQ multiplex PCR. The sample consists of around 100,000 clones, about 80% of them appearing once. The clonotype comes from a man aged 40-49 years in good health and CMV-seronegative. The material sequenced was PBMCs.

Here the CDR3 reads CASRRQGASGSPLHF. In nucleotides, the CDR3 is TGTGCCAGCAGACGACAGGGGGCATCAGGGTCACCCCTCCACTTT. The V gene is TRBV28, the J gene TRBJ1-6; TRBD1 matches at 10 bases. This CDR3 contains 15 residues. V gave up 6 bases and J gave up 10 bases; unmatched junction bases: 9. Germline V CDR1 and CDR2: MDHEN, SYDVKM.